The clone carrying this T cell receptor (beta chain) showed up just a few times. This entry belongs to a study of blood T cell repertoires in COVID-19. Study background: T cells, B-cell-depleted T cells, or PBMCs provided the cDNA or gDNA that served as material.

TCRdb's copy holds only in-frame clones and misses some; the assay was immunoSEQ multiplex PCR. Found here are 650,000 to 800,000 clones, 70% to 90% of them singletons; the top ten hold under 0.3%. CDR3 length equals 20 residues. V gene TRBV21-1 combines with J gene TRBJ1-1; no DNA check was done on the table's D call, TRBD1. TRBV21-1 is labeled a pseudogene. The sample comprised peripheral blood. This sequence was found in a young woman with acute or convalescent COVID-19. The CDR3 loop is CASSKSPAFSRAKMNTEAFF. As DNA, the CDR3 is TGTGCCAGCAGCAAAAGCCCCGCGTTTTCCAGGGCAAAAATGAACACTGAAGCTTTCTTT.